One sample yielded the 2 T cell receptor beta chains listed below, sequenced in a study of T cells after yellow fever vaccination. From the 5' RACE reads, TCRdb called clonotypes with MiXCR, one entry per CDR3 protein. The sample lists 300,000 or so distinct CDR3 sequences; 10% to 15% were seen once. Sample: CD4+ T cells sorted from PBMCs, taken 45 days after the yellow fever booster vaccination. These receptor sequences come from a man aged 30 to 39 who received the YFV17D yellow fever vaccine.

In this sample, this clonotype turned up many times. The rearrangement joins TRBV28 to TRBJ2-5; maybe TRBD2 (6 bases). Germline CDR1 reads MDHEN; CDR2 reads SYDVKM. Trimming removed 8 bases from V and 2 bases from J, with 15 bases in between. The length of the CDR3 is 14 residues. CDR3 nucleotide sequence: TGTGCCAGCGTCCGGGCGGGAAGGCAAGAGACCCAGTACTTC. Amino acids: CASVRAGRQETQYF.

The chain has TRBV7-2 and TRBJ2-7; D uncertain. The CDR3 consists of 16 residues. CDR1 is SGHTA, CDR2 FQGNSA, per germline. V was cut by 1 base and J by 1 base, with 14 bases left in between. The CDR3 here is CASSLVGPTVSYEQYF. The DNA of the CDR3 is TGTGCCAGCAGCTTAGTAGGACCGACGGTTTCCTACGAGCAGTACTTC.